These T cell receptor beta chains were read from a single sample in a study of cytomegalovirus exposure and HLA in healthy donors. The assay was immunoSEQ multiplex PCR, and TCRdb's table has in-frame clones only and misses some. The table lists 150,000 to 200,000 clones, roughly three quarters of them singletons. The sample comprised PBMCs. These receptors all come from a woman aged 40 to 55 in good health and CMV-seronegative. The CDR3 runs from the conserved cysteine through the conserved F or W. D genes are given only for firm matches. The size entry is marked missing in some rows and otherwise reads once, few, many or a size class.

cdr3_length	clone_size	d_call	v_call	j_call	cdr3_aa	cdr3_nt
15	-	TRBD2	TRBV7-9	TRBJ2-7	CASSRGTSDSYEQYF	TGTGCCAGCAGCCGAGGGACTAGCGACTCCTACGAGCAGTACTTC
19	-	-	TRBV5-1	TRBJ2-6	CASSLDQGGLPAGANGLTF	TGCGCCAGCAGCTTGGATCAGGGAGGTCTCCCTGCTGGGGCCAACGGCCTGACTTTC
14	-	-	TRBV5-1	TRBJ1-2	CASSRTPGVYGYTF	TGCGCCAGCAGCAGGACCCCGGGGGTATATGGCTACACCTTC
17	few	TRBD1	TRBV4-1	TRBJ2-7	CASSQVVRTGVAYEQYF	TGCGCCAGCAGCCAGGTGGTTCGGACAGGGGTGGCCTACGAGCAGTACTTC
16	-	-	TRBV28	TRBJ2-2	CASSPFQGSNTGELFF	TGTGCCAGCAGTCCCTTCCAGGGATCCAACACCGGGGAGCTGTTTTTT
14	-	-	TRBV7-2	TRBJ2-7	CASSDKTGPYEQYF	TGTGCCAGCAGCGATAAGACAGGTCCCTACGAGCAGTACTTC
13	-	-	TRBV19	TRBJ2-7	CASSIEPRNVQYF	TGTGCCAGTAGTATAGAACCTAGGAACGTCCAGTACTTC
14	once	TRBD1	TRBV10-3	TRBJ2-1	CAISSGTAYNEQFF	TGTGCCATCAGTTCCGGGACAGCCTACAATGAGCAGTTCTTC
14	-	TRBD1	TRBV30	TRBJ1-6	CAWSPGQGASPLHF	TGTGCCTGGAGTCCTGGACAGGGGGCCTCACCCCTCCACTTT
13	-	-	TRBV5-6	TRBJ1-5	CASSLNSNQPQHF	TGTGCCAGCAGTCTAAATAGCAATCAGCCCCAGCATTTT
13	-	-	TRBV7-2	TRBJ2-1	CASSPRRAAEQFF	TGTGCCAGCAGCCCGAGGAGGGCCGCTGAGCAGTTCTTC
14	-	-	TRBV29-1	TRBJ2-3	CSVRPGGPTDTQYF	TGCAGCGTAAGGCCGGGGGGCCCCACAGATACGCAGTATTTT
14	-	-	TRBV7-9	TRBJ2-7	CASSPSRRTYEQYF	TGTGCCAGCAGCCCGTCTCGGAGGACCTACGAGCAGTACTTC